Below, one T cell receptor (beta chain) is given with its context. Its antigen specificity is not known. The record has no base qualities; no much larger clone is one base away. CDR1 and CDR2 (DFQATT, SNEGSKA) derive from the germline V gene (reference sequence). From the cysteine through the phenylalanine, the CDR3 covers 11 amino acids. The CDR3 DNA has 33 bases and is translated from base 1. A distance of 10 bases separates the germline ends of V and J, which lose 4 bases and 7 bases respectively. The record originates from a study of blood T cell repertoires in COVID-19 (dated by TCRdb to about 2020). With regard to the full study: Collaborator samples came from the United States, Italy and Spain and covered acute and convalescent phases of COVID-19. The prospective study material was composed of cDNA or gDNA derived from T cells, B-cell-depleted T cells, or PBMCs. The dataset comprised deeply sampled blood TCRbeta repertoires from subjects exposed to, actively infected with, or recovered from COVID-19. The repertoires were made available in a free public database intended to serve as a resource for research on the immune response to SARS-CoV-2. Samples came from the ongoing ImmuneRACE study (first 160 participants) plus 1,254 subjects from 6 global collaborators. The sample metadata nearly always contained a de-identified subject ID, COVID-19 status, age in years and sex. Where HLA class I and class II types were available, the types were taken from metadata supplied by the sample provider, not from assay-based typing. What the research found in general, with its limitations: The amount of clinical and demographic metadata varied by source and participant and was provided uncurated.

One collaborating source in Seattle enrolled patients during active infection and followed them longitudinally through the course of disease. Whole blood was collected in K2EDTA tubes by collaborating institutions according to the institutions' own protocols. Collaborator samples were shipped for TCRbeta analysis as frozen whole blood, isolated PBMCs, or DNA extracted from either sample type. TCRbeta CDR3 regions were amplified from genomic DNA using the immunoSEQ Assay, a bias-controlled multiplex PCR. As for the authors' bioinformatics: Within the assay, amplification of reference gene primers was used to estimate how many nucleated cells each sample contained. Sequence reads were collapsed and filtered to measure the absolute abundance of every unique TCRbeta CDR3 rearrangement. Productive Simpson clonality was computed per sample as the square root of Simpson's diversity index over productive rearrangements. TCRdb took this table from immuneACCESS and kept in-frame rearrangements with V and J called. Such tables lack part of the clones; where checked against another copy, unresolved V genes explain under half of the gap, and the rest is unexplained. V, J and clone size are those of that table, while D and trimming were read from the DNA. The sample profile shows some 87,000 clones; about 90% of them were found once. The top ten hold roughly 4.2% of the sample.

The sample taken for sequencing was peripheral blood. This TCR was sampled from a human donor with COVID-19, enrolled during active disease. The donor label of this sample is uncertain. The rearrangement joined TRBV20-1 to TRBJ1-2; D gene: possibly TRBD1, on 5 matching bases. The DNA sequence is TGCAGTGCTAAGGGGTGGTCTGGCTACACCTTC. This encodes CSAKGWSGYTF.